This TCR beta chain came from a study of blood T cells in healthy people across ages. V lost 3 bases, J lost 8 bases, and 9 bases stayed unmatched. CDR3 length equals 15 residues. A sample-barcoded 5' primer and a J-beta primer mix were used in a second PCR of roughly 6 to 12 cycles. TCRdb reanalysed the 5' RACE reads using MiXCR and keeps one entry per CDR3 protein. The repertoire consists of approximately 820,000 distinct CDR3 sequences, with approximately 48% occurring once and the leading ten covering about a fifth. Isolation yielded PBMCs, at least 6.5 million per sample, in every case. Sequenced material: blood. The chain uses TRBV12-3 or TRBV12-4 and TRBJ2-1; 8 nucleotides agree with TRBD2. The clonotype was recovered from a man aged 60 to 75 in good health. The CDR3, as DNA: TGTGCCAGCAGTTTTTTTGCGGGAGGAGTGGATGAGCAGTTCTTC. Translation gives CASSFFAGGVDEQFF.